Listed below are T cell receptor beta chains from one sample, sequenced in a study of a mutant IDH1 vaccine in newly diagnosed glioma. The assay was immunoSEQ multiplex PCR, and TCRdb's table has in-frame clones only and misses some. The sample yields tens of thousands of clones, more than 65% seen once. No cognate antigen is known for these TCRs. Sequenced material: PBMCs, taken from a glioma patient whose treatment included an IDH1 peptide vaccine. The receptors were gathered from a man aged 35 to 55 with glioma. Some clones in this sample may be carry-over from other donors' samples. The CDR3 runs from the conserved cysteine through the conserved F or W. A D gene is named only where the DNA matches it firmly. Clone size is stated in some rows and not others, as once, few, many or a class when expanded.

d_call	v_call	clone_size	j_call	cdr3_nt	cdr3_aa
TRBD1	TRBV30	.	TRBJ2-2	TGTGCCTGGAGTACTTACAGGGGGATAGAGTACACCGGGGAGCTGTTTTTT	CAWSTYRGIEYTGELFF
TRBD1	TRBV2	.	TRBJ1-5	TGTGCCAGCAGTGAAGGGGACAGGGGGCGTCTCGGTAGCAATCAGCCCCAGCATTTT	CASSEGDRGRLGSNQPQHF
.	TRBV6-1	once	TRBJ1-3	TGTGCCAGCAGTGAGGGAGGGGATTTGCTTGGAAACACCATATATTTT	CASSEGGDLLGNTIYF
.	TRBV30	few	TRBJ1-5	TGTGCCTGGAGTGGCGGGGGGAAGGGCCAGCCCCAGCATTTT	CAWSGGGKGQPQHF
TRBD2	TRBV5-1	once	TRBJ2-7	TGCGCCAGCAGCTTGTTAAGTGGGACTAGCGGGGGGGCCGACAACGAGCAGTACTTC	CASSLLSGTSGGADNEQYF
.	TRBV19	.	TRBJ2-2	TGTGCCAGTAGTAAGGGGAGCGGGCAGTTCACCGGGGAGCTGTTTTTT	CASSKGSGQFTGELFF
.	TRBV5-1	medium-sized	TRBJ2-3	TGCGCCAGCAGCTTGGGAGCGGGTGGGCAGTATTTT	CASSLGAGGQYF
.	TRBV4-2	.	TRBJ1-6	TGTGCCAGCAGCCAAGTCCCAGCCTATAATTCACCCCTCCACTTT	CASSQVPAYNSPLHF
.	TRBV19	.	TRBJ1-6	TGTGCCAGTACTGGTCAGGCCGATAATTCACCCCTCCACTTT	CASTGQADNSPLHF
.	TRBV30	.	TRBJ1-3	TGTGCCTGGAGTGTTTCGGGGGGTGGAAACACCATATATTTT	CAWSVSGGGNTIYF
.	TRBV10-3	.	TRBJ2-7	TGTGCCATCAGTGAGTCGAGTTCGGAGCAGTACTTC	CAISESSSEQYF
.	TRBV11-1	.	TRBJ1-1	TGTGCCAGCAGCAGGACAGACTACACTGAAGCTTTCTTT	CASSRTDYTEAFF
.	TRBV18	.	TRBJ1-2	TGTGCCAGCTCACCCTCATCGGGGAACTTGGGGTATGGCTACACCTTC	CASSPSSGNLGYGYTF
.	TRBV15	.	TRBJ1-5	TGTGCCACCAGCAGCCAGCCCGATCAGCCCCAGCATTTT	CATSSQPDQPQHF
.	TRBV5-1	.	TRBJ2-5	TGCGCCAGCAGCTTGGACAGGGACGAGACCCAGTACTTC	CASSLDRDETQYF
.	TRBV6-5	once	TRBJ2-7	TGTGCCAGCAGCCTGAATGACGGCCCCTACGAGCAGTACTTC	CASSLNDGPYEQYF
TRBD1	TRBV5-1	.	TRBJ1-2	TGCGCCAGCAGCTTGACAGGGGATAGCGGCTACACCTTC	CASSLTGDSGYTF
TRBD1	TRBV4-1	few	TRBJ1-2	TGCGCCAGCAGCCCGCGGACCACAGGGGGCAACTATGGCTACACCTTC	CASSPRTTGGNYGYTF
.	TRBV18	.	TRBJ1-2	TGTGCCAGCTCACCACAGAGGGACCGCCCGACTCCCTTC	CASSPQRDRPTPF
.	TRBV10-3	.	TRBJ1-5	TGTGCCATCACTCAACCGGGACTGGGCAATCAGCCCCAGCATTTT	CAITQPGLGNQPQHF
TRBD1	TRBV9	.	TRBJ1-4	TGTGCCAGCAGCGTAGTGGACAGGGGGAATGAAAAACTGTTTTTT	CASSVVDRGNEKLFF
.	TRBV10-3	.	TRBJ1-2	TGTGCCACCGGGACGGACAACTATGGCTACACCTTC	CATGTDNYGYTF
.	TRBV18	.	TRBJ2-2	TGTGCCAGCGCTTTACAGGGTTCCAACACCGGGGAGCTGTTTTTT	CASALQGSNTGELFF
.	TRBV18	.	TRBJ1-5	TGTGCCAGCTCACCCGACATCGGGGCCAATCAGCCCCAGCATTTT	CASSPDIGANQPQHF
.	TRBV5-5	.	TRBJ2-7	TGTGCCAGCAGCTTGGACGGAGGGGAGCAGTACTTC	CASSLDGGEQYF
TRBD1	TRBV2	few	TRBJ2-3	TGTGCCAGCTTGACAGGGGGTCGGACAGATACGCAGTATTTT	CASLTGGRTDTQYF
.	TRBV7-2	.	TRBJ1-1	TGTGCCAGCAGCTTAAAGGGACCGGGAGAGAGAGCTTTCTTT	CASSLKGPGERAFF
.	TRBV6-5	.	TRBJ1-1	TGTGCCAGCAGCCAAACACCGGGAAATACTGAAGCTTTCTTT	CASSQTPGNTEAFF
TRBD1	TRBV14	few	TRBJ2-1	TGTGCCAGCAGCCAACTTGGACAGGGGGTTTCCCGGGGAAAGCAGTTCTTC	CASSQLGQGVSRGKQFF
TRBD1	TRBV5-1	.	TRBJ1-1	TGCGCCAGCAGCTCGGGACAGATGAACACTGAAGCTTTCTTT	CASSSGQMNTEAFF
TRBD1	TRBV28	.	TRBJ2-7	TGTGCCAGCAGTTATCCCGGGACAGGGGCGTTCAAGCAGTACTTC	CASSYPGTGAFKQYF
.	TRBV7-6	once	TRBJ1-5	TGTGCCAGCAGCTTAGAGGGCAGCAATCAGCCCCAGCATTTT	CASSLEGSNQPQHF
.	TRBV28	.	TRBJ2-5	TGTGCCAGCAGTTCCGGACGGGATTGGGGCCCTTTCCAAGAGACCCAGTACTTC	CASSSGRDWGPFQETQYF
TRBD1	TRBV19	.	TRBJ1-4	TGTGCCGCTAGGGACAGGGGCAATGAAAAACTGTTTTTT	CAARDRGNEKLFF
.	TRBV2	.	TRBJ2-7	TGTGCCAGCAGCGGTGACACCGAGCAGTACTTC	CASSGDTEQYF
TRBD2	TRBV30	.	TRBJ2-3	TGTGCCTGGAGTCGACTAGCGGGGCCCACAGATACGCAGTATTTT	CAWSRLAGPTDTQYF
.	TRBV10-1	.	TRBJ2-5	TGCGCCAGCAGTGAAGGGGGGCCGGGGGAGACCCAGTACTTC	CASSEGGPGETQYF
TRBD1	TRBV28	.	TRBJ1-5	TGTGCCAGCAGGGTCAGACAGGGGGCCCGGCCCCAGCATTTT	CASRVRQGARPQHF
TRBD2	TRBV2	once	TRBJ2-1	TGTGCCAGCGGGTATAGCGGGAAGGATGAGCAGTTCTTC	CASGYSGKDEQFF
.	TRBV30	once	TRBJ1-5	TGTGCCTGGAGTGCCAAATACTCTGGGACACAACAGCCCCAGCATTTT	CAWSAKYSGTQQPQHF
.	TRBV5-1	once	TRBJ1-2	TGCGCCAGCAGCCCGGGACAATACAACTATGGCTACACCTTC	CASSPGQYNYGYTF
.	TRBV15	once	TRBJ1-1	TGTGCCACCAGCAGAGGTGAAACAGGGAGGACTGAAGCTTTCTTT	CATSRGETGRTEAFF
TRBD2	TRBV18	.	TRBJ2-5	TGTGCCAGCTCACCCAGGACTAGCGGGGAAGAGACCCAGTACTTC	CASSPRTSGEETQYF
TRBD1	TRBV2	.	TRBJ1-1	TGTGCCAGCAGTGTGGTCGGACAGGGTGGCACTGAAGCTTTCTTT	CASSVVGQGGTEAFF
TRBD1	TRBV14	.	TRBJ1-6	TGTGCCAGCAGCCCGCCCGGGACAGCAAATTCACCCCTCCACTTT	CASSPPGTANSPLHF
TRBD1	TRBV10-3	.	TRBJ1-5	TGTGCCATCAGTGAGGGACAGGATAGCAATCAGCCCCAGCATTTT	CAISEGQDSNQPQHF